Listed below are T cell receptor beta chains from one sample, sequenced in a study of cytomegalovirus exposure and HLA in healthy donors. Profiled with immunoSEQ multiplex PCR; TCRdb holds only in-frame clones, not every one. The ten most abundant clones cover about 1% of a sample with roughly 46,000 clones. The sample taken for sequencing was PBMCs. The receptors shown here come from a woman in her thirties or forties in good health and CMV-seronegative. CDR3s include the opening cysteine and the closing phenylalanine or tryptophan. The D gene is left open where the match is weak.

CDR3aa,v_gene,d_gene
CASSPTEQRGYTF,TRBV27,-
CASSSDRGEQYF,TRBV7-2,TRBD1
CASSLQATFGYNEQFF,TRBV7-3,-
CASSAQGARTNEKLFF,TRBV9,TRBD1
CASSLGAVYEQYF,TRBV7-2,-
CASSRADTQYF,TRBV9,-
CASSSALGTGRGETQYF,TRBV7-9,TRBD1
CASSQPSGSSGANVLTF,TRBV28,TRBD2
CASSIRLKETQYF,TRBV9,-
CASSLGTGDSNQPQHF,TRBV5-1,TRBD1
CASSPSGQTGYTQYF,TRBV7-2,TRBD2
CASSGYGRIDNEQFF,TRBV25-1,-
CASSWDRPNYGYTF,TRBV28,TRBD1
CASSSRRGRTAGELFF,TRBV11-2,TRBD2
CASSLRQSGYTF,TRBV7-2,-
CASKERDIQYF,TRBV5-1,-
CASSLQMLDTQYF,TRBV5-1,-